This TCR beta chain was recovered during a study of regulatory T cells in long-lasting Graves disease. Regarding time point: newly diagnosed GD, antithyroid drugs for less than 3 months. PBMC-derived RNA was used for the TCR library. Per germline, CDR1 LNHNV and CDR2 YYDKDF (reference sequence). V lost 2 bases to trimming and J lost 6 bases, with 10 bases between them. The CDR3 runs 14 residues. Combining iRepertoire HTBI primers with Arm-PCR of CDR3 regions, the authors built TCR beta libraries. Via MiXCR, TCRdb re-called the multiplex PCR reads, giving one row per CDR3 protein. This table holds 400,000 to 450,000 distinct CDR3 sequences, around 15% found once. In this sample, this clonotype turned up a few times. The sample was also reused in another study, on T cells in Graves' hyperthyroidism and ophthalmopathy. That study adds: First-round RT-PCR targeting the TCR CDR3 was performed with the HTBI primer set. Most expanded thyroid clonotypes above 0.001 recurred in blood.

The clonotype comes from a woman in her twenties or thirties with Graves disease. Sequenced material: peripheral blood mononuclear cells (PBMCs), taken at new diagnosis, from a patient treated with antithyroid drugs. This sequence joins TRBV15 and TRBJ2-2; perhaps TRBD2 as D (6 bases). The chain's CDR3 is CATSRLREAGELFF. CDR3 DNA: TGTGCCACCAGCAGATTAAGGGAGGCCGGGGAGCTGTTTTTT.